This TCR beta chain emerged from a study of blood T cell repertoires in COVID-19. Turning to the study itself: The United States, Italy and Spain provided the acute and convalescent COVID-19 samples. Sample material is recorded as cDNA or gDNA derived from T cells, B-cell-depleted T cells, or PBMCs.

In the authors' methods: Estimates of nucleated cell counts were drawn from the amplification of reference gene primers. The method was immunoSEQ multiplex PCR; TCRdb's version includes in-frame clones alone and lacks a portion of them. V and J calls and clone size are copied from that table; D and trimming were computed from the DNA. In the table there are around 4,500 clones, more than 65% of which are singletons. Deletions cut 7 bases from V and 6 bases from J, with 12 bases between. The V gene's germline CDR1 is MNHEY and CDR2 SVGAGI. The CDR3 totals 12 residues. The chain carries TRBV6-5 and TRBJ1-1, with no clear D. This clonotype originated in a man in his 70s with active COVID-19. Sequenced input: peripheral blood. The CDR3 sequence: CASTPPVAEAFF. The DNA for the CDR3 is TGTGCCAGCACCCCCCCGGTCGCTGAAGCTTTCTTT.